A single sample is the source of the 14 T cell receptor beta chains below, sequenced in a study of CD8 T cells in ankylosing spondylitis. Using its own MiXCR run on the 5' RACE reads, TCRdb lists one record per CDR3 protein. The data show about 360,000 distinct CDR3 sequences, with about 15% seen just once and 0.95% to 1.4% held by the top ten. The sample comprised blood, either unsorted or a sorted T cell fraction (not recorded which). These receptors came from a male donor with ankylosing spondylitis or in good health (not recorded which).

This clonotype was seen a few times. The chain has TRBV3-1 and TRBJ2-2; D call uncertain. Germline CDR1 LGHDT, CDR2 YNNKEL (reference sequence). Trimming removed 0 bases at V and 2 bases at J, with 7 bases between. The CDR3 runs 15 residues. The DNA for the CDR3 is TGTGCCAGCAGCCAAGATTTAGTAAACACCGGGGAGCTGTTTTTT. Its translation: CASSQDLVNTGELFF.

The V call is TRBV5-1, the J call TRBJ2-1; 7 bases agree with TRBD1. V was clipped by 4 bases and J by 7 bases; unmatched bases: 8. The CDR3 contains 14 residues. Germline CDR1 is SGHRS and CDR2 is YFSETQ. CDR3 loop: CASSMSRQGNEQFF. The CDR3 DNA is TGCGCCAGCAGCATGTCCCGACAGGGAAATGAGCAGTTCTTC.

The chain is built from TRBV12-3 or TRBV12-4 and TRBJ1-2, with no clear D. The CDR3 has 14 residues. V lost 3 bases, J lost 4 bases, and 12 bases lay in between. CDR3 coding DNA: TGTGCCAGCAGTTTGGACTCCTATTTCTATGGCTACACCTTC. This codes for CASSLDSYFYGYTF.

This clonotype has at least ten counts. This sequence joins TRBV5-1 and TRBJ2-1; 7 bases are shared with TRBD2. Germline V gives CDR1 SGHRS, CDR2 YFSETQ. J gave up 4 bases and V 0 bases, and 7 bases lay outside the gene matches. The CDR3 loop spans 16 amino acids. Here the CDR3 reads CASSLGIGRQYNEQFF. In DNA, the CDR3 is TGCGCCAGCAGCTTGGGTATCGGGAGGCAATACAATGAGCAGTTCTTC.

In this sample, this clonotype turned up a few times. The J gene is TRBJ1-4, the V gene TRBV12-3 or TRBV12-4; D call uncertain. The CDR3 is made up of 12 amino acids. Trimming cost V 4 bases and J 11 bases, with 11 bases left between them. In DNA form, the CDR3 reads TGTGCCAGCAGTTCCGGGTCGTCGAAACTGTTTTTT. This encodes CASSSGSSKLFF.

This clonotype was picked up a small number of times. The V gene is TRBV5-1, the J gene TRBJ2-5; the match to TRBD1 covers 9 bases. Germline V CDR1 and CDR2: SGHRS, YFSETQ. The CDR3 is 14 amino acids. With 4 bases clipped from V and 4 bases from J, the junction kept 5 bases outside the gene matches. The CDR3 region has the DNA TGCGCCAGCAGCCATCCGGGACAGGGAGAGACCCAGTACTTC. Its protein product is CASSHPGQGETQYF. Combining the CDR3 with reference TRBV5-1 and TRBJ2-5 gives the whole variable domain KAGVTQTPRYLIKTRGQQVTLSCSPISGHRSVSWYQQTPGQGLQFLFEYFSETQRNKGNFPGRFSGRQFSNSRSEMNVSTLELGDSALYLCASSHPGQGETQYFGPGTRLLVL.

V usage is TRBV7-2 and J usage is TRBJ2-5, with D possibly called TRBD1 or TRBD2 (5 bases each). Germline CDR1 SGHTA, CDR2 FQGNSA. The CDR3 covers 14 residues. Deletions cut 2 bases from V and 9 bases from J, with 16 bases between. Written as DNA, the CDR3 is TGTGCCAGCAGCTTAACGACGTCGGGACGGGCCCAGTACTTC. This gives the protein CASSLTTSGRAQYF. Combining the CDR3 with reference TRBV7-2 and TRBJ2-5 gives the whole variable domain GAGVSQSPSNKVTEKGKDVELRCDPISGHTALYWYRQSLGQGLEFLIYFQGNSAPDKSGLPSDRFSAERTGGSVSTLTIQRTQQEDSAVYLCASSLTTSGRAQYFGPGTRLLVL.

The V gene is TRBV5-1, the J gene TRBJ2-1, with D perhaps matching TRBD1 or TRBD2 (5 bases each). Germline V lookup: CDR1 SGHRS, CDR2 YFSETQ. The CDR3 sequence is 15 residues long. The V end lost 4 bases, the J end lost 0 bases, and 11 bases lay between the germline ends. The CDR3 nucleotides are TGCGCCAGCAGCGGGACCGCAAGCTCCTACAATGAGCAGTTCTTC. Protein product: CASSGTASSYNEQFF.

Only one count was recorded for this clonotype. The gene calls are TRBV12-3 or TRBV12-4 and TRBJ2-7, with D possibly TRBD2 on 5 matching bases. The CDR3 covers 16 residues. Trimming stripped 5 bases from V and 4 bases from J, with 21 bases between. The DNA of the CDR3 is TGTGCCAGCAGTCTCCGAGGGAGCGTCAGAACATACGAGCAGTACTTC. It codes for CASSLRGSVRTYEQYF.

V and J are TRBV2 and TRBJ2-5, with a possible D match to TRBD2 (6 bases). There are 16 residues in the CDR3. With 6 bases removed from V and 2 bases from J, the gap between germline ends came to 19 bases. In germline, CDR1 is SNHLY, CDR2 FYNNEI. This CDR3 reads CASRPGVAVWQETQYF. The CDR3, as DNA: TGTGCCAGCAGACCCGGGGTAGCGGTCTGGCAAGAGACCCAGTACTTC.

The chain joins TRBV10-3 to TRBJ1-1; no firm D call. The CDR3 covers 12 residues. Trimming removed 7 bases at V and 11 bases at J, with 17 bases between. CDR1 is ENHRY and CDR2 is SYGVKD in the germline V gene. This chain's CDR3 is CAINPEWGSAFF. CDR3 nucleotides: TGTGCCATCAACCCCGAGTGGGGTTCGGCTTTCTTT.

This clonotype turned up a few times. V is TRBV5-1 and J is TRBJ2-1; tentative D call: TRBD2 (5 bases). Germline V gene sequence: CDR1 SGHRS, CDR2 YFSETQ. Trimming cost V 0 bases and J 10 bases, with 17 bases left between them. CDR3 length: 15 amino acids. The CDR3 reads CASSLEEGLGKEQFF. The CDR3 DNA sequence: TGCGCCAGCAGCTTGGAAGAGGGATTGGGGAAAGAGCAGTTCTTC.

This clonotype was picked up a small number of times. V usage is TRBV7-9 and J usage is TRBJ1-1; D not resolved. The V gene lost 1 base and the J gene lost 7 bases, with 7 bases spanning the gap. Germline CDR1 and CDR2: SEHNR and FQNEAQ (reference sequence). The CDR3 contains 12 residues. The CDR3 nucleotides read TGTGCCAGCAGCTTAGAACAGCTTGAAGCTTTCTTT. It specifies CASSLEQLEAFF. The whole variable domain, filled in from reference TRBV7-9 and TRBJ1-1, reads DTGVSQNPRHKITKRGQNVTFRCDPISEHNRLYWYRQTLGQGPEFLTYFQNEAQLEKSRLLSDRFSAERPKGSFSTLEIQRTEQGDSAMYLCASSLEQLEAFFGQGTRLTVV.

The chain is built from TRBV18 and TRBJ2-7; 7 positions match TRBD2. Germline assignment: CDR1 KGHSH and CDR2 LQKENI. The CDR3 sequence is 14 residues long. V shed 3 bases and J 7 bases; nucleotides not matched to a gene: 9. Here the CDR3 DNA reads TGTGCCAGCTCACCCCTTGACGGAGCGGGGGAGCAGTACTTC. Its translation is CASSPLDGAGEQYF.